The TCR beta chain described here comes from a study of shared clonotypes between healthy human individuals. Germline CDR1 is SNHLY and CDR2 is FYNNEI. The CDR3 spans 15 residues. V was pared by 7 bases and J by 5 bases, with 6 bases of the junction left unmatched. Some clones are missing from TCRdb's copy, which holds only in-frame ones; the method was immunoSEQ multiplex PCR. The sample yields 2,500,000 or so clones, 85% to 95% seen once. This clonotype was sampled from a man younger than 35 in good health. The rearrangement joins TRBV2 to TRBJ2-3, with TRBD2 matching 13 bases. Sequencing was carried out using naive CD4+ T cells sorted from blood. The sample's subset: CD45RA+ positively selected. The CDR3 sequence is CASKALAGGLDTQYF. CDR3 nucleotides: TGTGCCAGCAAAGCACTAGCGGGGGGGTTAGATACGCAGTATTTT.